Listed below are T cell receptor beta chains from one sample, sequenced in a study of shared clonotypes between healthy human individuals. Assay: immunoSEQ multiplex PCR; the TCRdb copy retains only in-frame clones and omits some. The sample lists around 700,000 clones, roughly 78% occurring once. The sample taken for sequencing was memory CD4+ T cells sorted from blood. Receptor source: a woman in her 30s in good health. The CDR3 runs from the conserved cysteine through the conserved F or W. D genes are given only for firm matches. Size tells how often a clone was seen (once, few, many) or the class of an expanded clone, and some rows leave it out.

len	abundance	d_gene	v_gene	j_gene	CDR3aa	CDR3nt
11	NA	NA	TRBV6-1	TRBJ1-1	CASSGDTQAFF	TGTGCCAGCAGCGGGGACACTCAAGCTTTCTTT
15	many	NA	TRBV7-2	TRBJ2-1	CASSLGRRQGNEQFF	TGTGCCAGCAGCTTAGGCCGACGTCAGGGAAATGAGCAGTTCTTC
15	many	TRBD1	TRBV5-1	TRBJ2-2	CASSLADRDTGELFF	TGCGCCAGCAGCTTGGCCGACAGGGACACCGGGGAGCTGTTTTTT
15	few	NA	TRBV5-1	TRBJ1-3	CASSFGTTSGNTIYF	TGCGCCAGCAGTTTTGGGACCACCTCTGGAAACACCATATATTTT
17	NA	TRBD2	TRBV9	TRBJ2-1	CASSEGLAGVGGNEQFF	TGTGCCAGCAGCGAGGGACTAGCGGGAGTAGGGGGCAATGAGCAGTTCTTC
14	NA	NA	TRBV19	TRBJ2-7	CASMNSGNNYEQYF	TGTGCCAGTATGAACTCGGGAAATAACTACGAGCAGTACTTC
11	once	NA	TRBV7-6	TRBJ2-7	CASSASYEQYF	TGTGCCAGCAGCGCCTCCTACGAGCAGTACTTC
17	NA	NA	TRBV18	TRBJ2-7	CASSLEDGSLLRGEQYF	TGTGCCAGCTCACTCGAGGATGGGAGTCTCCTCCGGGGGGAGCAGTACTTC
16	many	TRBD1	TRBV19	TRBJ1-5	CASSDGTGYSNQPQHF	TGTGCCAGTAGCGATGGGACAGGTTATAGCAATCAGCCCCAGCATTTT
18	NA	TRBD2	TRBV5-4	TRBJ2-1	CASSGGTSGGNSYNEQFF	TGTGCCAGCAGCGGAGGGACTAGCGGGGGGAACTCCTACAATGAGCAGTTCTTC
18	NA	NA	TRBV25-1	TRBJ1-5	CASSEYRQDRRDNQPQHF	TGTGCCAGCAGTGAATACCGACAGGACAGACGAGACAATCAGCCCCAGCATTTT
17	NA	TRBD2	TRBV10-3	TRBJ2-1	CAISAAGGLNSRNEQFF	TGTGCCATCAGTGCCGCGGGAGGACTGAACTCCCGGAATGAGCAGTTCTTC
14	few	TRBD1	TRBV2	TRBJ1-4	CASSQQGFYEKLFF	TGTGCCAGCAGTCAACAGGGGTTCTATGAAAAACTGTTTTTT
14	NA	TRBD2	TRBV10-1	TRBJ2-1	CASSVSGAYNEQFF	TGCGCCAGCAGTGTTAGCGGGGCCTACAATGAGCAGTTCTTC
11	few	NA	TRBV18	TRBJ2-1	CASSGGNEQFF	TGTGCCAGCTCAGGTGGAAATGAGCAGTTCTTC
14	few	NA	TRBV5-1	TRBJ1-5	CASSLDVGYQPQHF	TGCGCCAGCAGCTTGGATGTCGGGTATCAGCCCCAGCATTTT
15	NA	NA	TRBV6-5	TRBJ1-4	CASSRDGATNEKLFF	TGTGCCAGCAGTCGAGACGGAGCAACTAATGAAAAACTGTTTTTT
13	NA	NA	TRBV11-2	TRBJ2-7	CASSQGVGLEQYF	TGTGCCAGCAGCCAAGGGGTCGGCCTCGAGCAGTACTTC
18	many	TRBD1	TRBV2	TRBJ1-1	CASSAWLGTGRRGTEAFF	TGTGCCAGCAGTGCGTGGCTGGGGACAGGTAGGAGGGGCACTGAAGCTTTCTTT
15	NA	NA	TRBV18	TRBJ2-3	CASSRGLTGSDTQYF	TGTGCCAGCTCACGTGGACTAACTGGGTCAGATACGCAGTATTTT
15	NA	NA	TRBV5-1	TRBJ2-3	CASSLLGTSTDTQYF	TGCGCCAGCAGCTTGTTGGGGACATCCACAGATACGCAGTATTTT
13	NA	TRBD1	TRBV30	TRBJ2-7	CAWRRTGGYEQYF	TGTGCCTGGCGACGGACAGGAGGATACGAGCAGTACTTC
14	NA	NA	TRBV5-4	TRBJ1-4	CASSLRQEGEKLFF	TGTGCCAGCAGCTTGCGGCAGGAGGGTGAAAAACTGTTTTTT
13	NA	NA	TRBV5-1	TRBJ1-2	CASSLAGEDGYTF	TGCGCCAGCAGCTTGGCCGGGGAGGATGGCTACACCTTC
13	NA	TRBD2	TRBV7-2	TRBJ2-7	CASSRTSGYEQYF	TGTGCCAGCAGCCGTACTAGCGGCTACGAGCAGTACTTC
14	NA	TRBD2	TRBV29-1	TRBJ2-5	CSVAGLAGGETQYF	TGCAGCGTTGCGGGTCTAGCGGGAGGAGAGACCCAGTACTTC
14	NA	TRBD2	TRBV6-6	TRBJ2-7	CASSYSREGYEQYF	TGTGCCAGCAGTTACTCGCGGGAGGGCTACGAGCAGTACTTC
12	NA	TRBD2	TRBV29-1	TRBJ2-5	CSVRREGETQYF	TGCAGCGTGAGACGGGAGGGAGAGACCCAGTACTTC
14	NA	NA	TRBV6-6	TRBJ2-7	CASSPTGTDYEQYF	TGTGCCAGCAGCCCCACAGGAACCGATTACGAGCAGTACTTC
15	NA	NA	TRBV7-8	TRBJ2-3	CASSWTRGITDTQYF	TGTGCCAGCAGCTGGACCCGGGGTATCACAGATACGCAGTATTTT
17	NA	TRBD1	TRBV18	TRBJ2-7	CASSRGDRTGFVYEQYF	TGTGCCAGCTCACGGGGAGATAGGACAGGGTTCGTCTACGAGCAGTACTTC
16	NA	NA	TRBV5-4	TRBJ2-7	CASSFVGAVNSYEQYF	TGTGCCAGCAGCTTCGTTGGGGCAGTCAACTCCTACGAGCAGTACTTC
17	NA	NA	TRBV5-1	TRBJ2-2	CASSLVARTANTGELFF	TGCGCCAGCAGCTTAGTGGCAAGGACAGCGAACACCGGGGAGCTGTTTTTT
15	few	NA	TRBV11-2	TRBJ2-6	CASSLLGGGANVLTF	TGTGCCAGCAGCTTATTAGGGGGTGGGGCCAACGTCCTGACTTTC
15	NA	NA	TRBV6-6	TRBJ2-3	CASSYRGSIIDTQYF	TGTGCCAGCAGTTACCGAGGGAGTATTATAGATACGCAGTATTTT
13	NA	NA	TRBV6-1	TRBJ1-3	CASSEAHGNTIYF	TGTGCCAGCAGTGAAGCGCATGGAAACACCATATATTTT
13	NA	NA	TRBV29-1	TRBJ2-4	CSAEAVAKNIQYF	TGCAGCGCGGAAGCGGTAGCCAAAAACATTCAGTACTTC
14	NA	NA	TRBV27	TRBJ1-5	CASSPRELNQPQHF	TGTGCCAGCAGTCCTCGTGAGCTCAACCAGCCCCAGCATTTT
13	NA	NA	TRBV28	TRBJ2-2	CASLAQGPGELFF	TGTGCCAGCCTCGCGCAGGGTCCCGGGGAGCTGTTTTTT
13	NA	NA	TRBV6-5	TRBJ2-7	CASRDILSYEQYF	TGTGCCAGCCGGGACATCCTCTCCTACGAGCAGTACTTC
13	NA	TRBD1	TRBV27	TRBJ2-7	CASSRQGVGEQYF	TGTGCCAGCAGTAGGCAGGGGGTAGGCGAGCAGTACTTC
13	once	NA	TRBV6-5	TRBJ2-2	CASSRTHAGELFF	TGTGCCAGCAGCCGGACCCACGCCGGGGAGCTGTTTTTT
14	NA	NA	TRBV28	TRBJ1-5	CASSWGLLNQPQHF	TGTGCCAGTTCCTGGGGACTGCTGAATCAGCCCCAGCATTTT
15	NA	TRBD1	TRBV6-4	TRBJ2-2	CASSEGQGAPGELFF	TGTGCCAGCAGTGAGGGACAGGGGGCCCCCGGGGAGCTGTTTTTT
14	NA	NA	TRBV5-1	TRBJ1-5	CASSSGTRGQPQHF	TGCGCCAGCAGCTCCGGGACACGGGGTCAGCCCCAGCATTTT
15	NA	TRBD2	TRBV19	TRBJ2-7	CASSPRAGGPYEQYF	TGTGCCAGTAGTCCTCGGGCGGGAGGTCCCTACGAGCAGTACTTC
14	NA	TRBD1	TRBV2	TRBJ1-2	CASSPQGSRYGYTF	TGTGCCAGCAGCCCACAGGGGTCTCGGTATGGCTACACCTTC
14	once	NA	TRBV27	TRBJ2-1	CASSSFRGPWEQFF	TGTGCCAGCAGTTCGTTCCGGGGTCCATGGGAGCAGTTCTTC
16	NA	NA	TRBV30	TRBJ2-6	CAWSGTANSGANVLTF	TGTGCCTGGTCGGGGACCGCGAACTCTGGGGCCAACGTCCTGACTTTC
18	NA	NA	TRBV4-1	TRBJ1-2	CASSRTQTLGHLNYGYTF	TGCGCCAGCAGCCGCACCCAGACTTTGGGACACCTTAACTATGGCTACACCTTC
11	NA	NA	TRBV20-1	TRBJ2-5	CSGAAGETQYF	TGCAGTGGAGCGGCGGGAGAGACCCAGTACTTC
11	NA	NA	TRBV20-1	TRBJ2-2	CSALTTGELFF	TGCAGTGCCCTGACAACCGGGGAGCTGTTTTTT
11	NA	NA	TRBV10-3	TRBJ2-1	CAISEMVEQFF	TGTGCCATCAGTGAGATGGTGGAGCAGTTCTTC
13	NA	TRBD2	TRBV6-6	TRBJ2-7	CASATGGTYEQYF	TGTGCCAGCGCCACGGGAGGAACCTACGAGCAGTACTTC
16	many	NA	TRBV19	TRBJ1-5	CASSILSRGMDQPQHF	TGTGCCAGTAGTATTCTGTCGCGGGGTATGGATCAGCCCCAGCATTTT
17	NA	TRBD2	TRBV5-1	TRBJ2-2	CASSWTSGSPGGGELFF	TGCGCCAGCAGCTGGACTAGCGGGAGCCCCGGGGGCGGGGAGCTGTTTTTT
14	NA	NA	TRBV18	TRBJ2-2	CASSLAAYTGELFF	TGTGCCAGCTCCCTAGCTGCATACACCGGGGAGCTGTTTTTT
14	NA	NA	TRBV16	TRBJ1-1	CASSQSQGHTEAFF	TGTGCCAGCAGCCAATCCCAGGGTCACACTGAAGCTTTCTTT
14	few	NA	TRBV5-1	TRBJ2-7	CASSSGTEGHEQYF	TGCGCCAGCAGCTCGGGGACGGAGGGCCACGAGCAGTACTTC